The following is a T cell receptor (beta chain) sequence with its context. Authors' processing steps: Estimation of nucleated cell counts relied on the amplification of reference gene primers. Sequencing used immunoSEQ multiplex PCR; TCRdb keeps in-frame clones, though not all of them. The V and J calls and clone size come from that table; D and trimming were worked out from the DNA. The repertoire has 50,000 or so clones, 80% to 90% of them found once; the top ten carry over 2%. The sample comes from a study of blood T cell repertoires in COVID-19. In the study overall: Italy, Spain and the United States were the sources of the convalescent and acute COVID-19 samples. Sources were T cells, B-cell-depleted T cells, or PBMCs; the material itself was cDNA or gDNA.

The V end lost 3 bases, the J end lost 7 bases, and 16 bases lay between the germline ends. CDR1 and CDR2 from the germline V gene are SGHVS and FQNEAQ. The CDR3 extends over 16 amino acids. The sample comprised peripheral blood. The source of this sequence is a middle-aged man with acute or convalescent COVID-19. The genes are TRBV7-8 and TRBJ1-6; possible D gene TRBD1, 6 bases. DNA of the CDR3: TGTGCCAGCAGCTTGGGCAACAGGGTGATGAATTCACCCCTCCACTTT. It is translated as CASSLGNRVMNSPLHF.